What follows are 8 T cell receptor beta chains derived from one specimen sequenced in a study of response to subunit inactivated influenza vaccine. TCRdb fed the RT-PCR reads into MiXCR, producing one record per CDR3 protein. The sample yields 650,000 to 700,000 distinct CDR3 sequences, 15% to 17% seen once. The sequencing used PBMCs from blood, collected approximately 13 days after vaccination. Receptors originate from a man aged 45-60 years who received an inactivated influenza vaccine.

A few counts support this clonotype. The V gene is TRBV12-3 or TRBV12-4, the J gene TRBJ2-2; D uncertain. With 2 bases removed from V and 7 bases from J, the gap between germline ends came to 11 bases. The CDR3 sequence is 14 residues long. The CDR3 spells CASSLRNSFGELFF. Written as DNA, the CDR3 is TGTGCCAGCAGTTTACGAAACAGTTTCGGGGAGCTGTTTTTT.

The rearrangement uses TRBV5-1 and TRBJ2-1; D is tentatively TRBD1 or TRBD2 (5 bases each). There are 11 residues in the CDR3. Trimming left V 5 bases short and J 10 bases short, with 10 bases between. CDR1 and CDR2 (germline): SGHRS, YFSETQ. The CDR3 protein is CASSWGKEQFF. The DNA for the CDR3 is TGCGCCAGCAGTTGGGGGAAAGAGCAGTTCTTC.

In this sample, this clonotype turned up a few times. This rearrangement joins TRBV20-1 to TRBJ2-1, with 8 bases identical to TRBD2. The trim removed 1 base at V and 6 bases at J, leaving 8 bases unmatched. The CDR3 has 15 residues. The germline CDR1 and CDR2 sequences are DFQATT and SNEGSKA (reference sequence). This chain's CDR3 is CSARGRAGGPNEQFF. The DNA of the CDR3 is TGCAGTGCTAGAGGGCGGGCGGGAGGACCCAATGAGCAGTTCTTC.

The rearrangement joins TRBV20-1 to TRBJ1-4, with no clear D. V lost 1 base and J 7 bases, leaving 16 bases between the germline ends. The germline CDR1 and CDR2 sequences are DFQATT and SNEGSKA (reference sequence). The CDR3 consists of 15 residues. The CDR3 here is CSARGGANFGEKLFF. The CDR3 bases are TGCAGTGCTAGAGGGGGAGCCAACTTTGGTGAAAAACTGTTTTTT.

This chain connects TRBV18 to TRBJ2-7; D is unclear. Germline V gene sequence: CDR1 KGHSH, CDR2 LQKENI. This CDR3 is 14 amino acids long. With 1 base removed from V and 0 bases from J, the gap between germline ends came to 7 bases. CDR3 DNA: TGTGCCAGCTCACCACTGCCGGTCTCCTACGAGCAGTACTTC. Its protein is CASSPLPVSYEQYF.

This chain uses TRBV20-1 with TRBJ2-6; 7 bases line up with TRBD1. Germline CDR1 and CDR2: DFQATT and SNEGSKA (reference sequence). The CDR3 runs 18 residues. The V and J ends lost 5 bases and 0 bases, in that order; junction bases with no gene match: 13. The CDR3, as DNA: TGCAGTGCTCTAAAAAGTGGGACAGTTCACTCTGGGGCCAACGTCCTGACTTTC. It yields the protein CSALKSGTVHSGANVLTF.

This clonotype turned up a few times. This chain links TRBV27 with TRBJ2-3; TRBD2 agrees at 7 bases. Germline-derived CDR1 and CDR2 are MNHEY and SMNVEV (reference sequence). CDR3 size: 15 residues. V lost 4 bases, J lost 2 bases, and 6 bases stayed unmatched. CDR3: CASSYWGGNTDTQYF. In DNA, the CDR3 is TGTGCCAGCAGTTACTGGGGGGGGAACACAGATACGCAGTATTTT.

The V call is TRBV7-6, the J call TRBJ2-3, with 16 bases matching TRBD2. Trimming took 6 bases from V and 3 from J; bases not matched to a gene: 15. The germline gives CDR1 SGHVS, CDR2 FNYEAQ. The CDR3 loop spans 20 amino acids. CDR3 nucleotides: TGTGCCAGCAGTCGTCCGGGACTAGCGGGGGGGCCGTTTAGGACAGATACGCAGTATTTT. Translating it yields CASSRPGLAGGPFRTDTQYF.